This TCR beta chain was captured in a study of human T cells and chemical hapten exposure. Findings and caveats of the study: Expanded TCRs made up significantly more big CDR3 similarity clusters than controls did.

The time point denotes: pre-sensitization, week 0. The treatment is: therapeutic diphenylcyclopropenone sensitization with weekly scalp DPC. The CDR3 is made up of 12 amino acids. Trimming removed 11 bases at V and 1 base at J, with 11 bases between. Germline loops: CDR1 MNHEY, CDR2 SMNVEV (reference sequence). This clonotype was counted only a few times. Its antigen remains unidentified. Individual cDNA molecules in this library carried unique molecular identifiers. How the authors handled the data: Per sample, the median was about 88,000 TCRs, with values from around 24,000 to 710,000. TCRdb re-called the RACE reads through MiXCR, storing one row per CDR3 protein. The authors' filters were not applied to this entry. The table includes tens of thousands of distinct CDR3 sequences, roughly an eighth detected once.

The receptor was isolated from a woman in her twenties or thirties with alopecia areata. Some clones in this sample may be carry-over from other donors' samples. V gene TRBV27 combines with J gene TRBJ1-1; unclear D gene. The sample consisted of whole blood, taken in connection with sensitization to the hapten diphenylcyclopropenone (DPC). The CDR3 reads CARTRQNTEAFF. CDR3 nucleotide sequence: TGTGCCCGTACCCGACAGAACACTGAAGCTTTCTTT.